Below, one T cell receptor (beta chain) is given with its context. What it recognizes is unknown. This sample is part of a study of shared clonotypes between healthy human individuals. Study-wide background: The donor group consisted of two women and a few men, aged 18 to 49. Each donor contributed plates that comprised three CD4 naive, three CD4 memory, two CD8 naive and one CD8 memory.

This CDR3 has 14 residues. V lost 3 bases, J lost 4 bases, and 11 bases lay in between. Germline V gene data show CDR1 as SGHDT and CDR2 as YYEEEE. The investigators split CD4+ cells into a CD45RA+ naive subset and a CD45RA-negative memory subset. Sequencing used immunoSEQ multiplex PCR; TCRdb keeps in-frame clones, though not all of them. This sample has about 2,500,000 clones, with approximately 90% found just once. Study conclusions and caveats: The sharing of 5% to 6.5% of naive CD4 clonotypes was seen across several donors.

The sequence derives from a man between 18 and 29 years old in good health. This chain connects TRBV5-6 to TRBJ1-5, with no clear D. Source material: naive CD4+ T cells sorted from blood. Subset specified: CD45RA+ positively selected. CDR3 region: CASSSGQVNQPQHF. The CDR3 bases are TGTGCCAGCAGCTCTGGCCAGGTTAATCAGCCCCAGCATTTT.